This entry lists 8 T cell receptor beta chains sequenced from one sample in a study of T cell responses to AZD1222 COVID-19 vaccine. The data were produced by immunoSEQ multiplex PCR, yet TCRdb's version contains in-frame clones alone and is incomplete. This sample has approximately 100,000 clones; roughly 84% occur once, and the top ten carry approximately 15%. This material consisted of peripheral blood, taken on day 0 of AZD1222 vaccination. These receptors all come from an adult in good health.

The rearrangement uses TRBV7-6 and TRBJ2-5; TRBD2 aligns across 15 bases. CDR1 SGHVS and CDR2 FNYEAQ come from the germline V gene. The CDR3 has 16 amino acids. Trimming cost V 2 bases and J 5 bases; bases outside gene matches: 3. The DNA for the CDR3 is TGTGCCAGCAGCTTACTGGGACTAGCGGGAGGCGAGACCCAGTACTTC. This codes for CASSLLGLAGGETQYF.

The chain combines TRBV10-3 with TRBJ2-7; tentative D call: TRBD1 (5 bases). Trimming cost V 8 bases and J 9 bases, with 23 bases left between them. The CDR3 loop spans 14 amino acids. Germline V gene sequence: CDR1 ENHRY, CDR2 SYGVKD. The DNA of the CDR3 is TGTGCCATCGGGGATGAGACACAGCCCGACAGGCAGTACTTC. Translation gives CAIGDETQPDRQYF.

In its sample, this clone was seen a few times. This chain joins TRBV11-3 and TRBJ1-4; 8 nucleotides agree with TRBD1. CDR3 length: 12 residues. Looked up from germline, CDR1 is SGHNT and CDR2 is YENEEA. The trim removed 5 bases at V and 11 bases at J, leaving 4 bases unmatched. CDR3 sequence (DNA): TGTGCCAGCAGCCCACGGACAGGGAAACTGTTTTTT. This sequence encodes CASSPRTGKLFF.

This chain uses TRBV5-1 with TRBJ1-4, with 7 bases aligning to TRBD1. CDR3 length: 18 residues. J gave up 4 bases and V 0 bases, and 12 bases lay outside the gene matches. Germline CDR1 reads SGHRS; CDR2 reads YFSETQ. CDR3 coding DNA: TGCGCCAGCAGCTTGGAGTTGGAACAGGGGTTAGATAATGAAAAACTGTTTTTT. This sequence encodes CASSLELEQGLDNEKLFF.

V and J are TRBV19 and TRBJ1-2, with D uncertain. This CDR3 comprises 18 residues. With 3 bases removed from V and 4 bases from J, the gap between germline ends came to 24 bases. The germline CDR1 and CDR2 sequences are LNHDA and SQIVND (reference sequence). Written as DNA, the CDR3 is TGTGCCAGTAGTATCATTTTCAGAGCCCAGGCCCTGACCTATGGCTACACCTTC. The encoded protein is CASSIIFRAQALTYGYTF.

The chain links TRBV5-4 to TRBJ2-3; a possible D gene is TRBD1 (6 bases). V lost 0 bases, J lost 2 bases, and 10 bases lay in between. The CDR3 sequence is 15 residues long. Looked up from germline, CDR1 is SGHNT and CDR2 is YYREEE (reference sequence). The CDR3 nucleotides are TGTGCCAGCAGCTTGGGGGGGCCCGCCACAGATACGCAGTATTTT. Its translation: CASSLGGPATDTQYF.

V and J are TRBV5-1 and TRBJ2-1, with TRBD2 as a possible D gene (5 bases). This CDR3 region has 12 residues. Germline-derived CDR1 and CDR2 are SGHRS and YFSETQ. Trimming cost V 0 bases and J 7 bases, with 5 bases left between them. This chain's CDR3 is CASSLAGNEQFF. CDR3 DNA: TGCGCCAGCAGCTTGGCGGGGAATGAGCAGTTCTTC.

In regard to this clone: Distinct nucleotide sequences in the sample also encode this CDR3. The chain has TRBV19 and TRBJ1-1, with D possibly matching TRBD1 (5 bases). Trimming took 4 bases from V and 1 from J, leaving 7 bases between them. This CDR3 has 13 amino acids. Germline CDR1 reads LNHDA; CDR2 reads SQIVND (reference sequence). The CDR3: CASSTTGNTEAFF. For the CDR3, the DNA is TGTGCCAGTAGTACCACAGGGAACACTGAAGCTTTCTTT.